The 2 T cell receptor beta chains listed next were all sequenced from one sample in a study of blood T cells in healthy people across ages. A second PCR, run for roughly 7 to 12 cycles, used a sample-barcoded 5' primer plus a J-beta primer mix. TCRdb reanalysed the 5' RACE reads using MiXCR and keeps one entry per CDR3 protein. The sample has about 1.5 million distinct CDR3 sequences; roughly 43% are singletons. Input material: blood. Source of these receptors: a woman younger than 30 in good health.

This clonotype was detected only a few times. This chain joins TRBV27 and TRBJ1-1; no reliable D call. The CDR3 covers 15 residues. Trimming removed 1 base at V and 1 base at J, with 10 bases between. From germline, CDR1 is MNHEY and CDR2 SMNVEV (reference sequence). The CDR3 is CASSLFRVRNTEAFF. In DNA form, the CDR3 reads TGTGCCAGCAGTTTATTCAGAGTTCGGAACACTGAAGCTTTCTTT.

In DNA, the CDR3 is TGTGCCAGCAGTGAGGTAGGAGGGAATTCACCCCTCCACTTT. The encoded protein is CASSEVGGNSPLHF. The chain recombines TRBV27 with TRBJ1-6; unclear D gene. The ends were cut back, 5 bases at V and 7 bases at J, with 12 bases in the middle. The CDR3 totals 14 residues. Germline CDR1 is MNHEY and CDR2 is SMNVEV (reference sequence).